This TCR beta chain is drawn from a study of T-cell memory formation after mild COVID-19. About the study: In these data, TCR clusters were largely donor specific. Findings and caveats of the study: Contracting CD4+ clones were located mainly in CM and EM, and CD8+ clones in EMRA. Pre-infection memory already had some responding clones, implying cross-reactive memory joined.

There are 14 residues in the CDR3. Germline CDR1 reads LGHNA; CDR2 reads YSLEER. Trimming shortened V by 1 base and J by 7 bases, and 13 bases separated the two germline ends. TCRdb reprocessed the 5' RACE reads via MiXCR and lists one record per CDR3 protein. Among about 430,000 distinct CDR3 sequences, 18% were seen once, and the ten largest hold roughly 21%. Comments on this clonotype: What it binds is unknown.

The sequence came from a man between 18 and 29 years old who had mild COVID-19 (a few samples of this study predate the infection). Cell type and time point are not known. The chain recombines TRBV4-3 with TRBJ1-1; D unresolved. Material: PBMCs or a T cell subset sorted from them (not recorded which). This chain's CDR3 is CASSQALTGDEAFF. DNA for the CDR3: TGCGCCAGCAGCCAAGCCCTGACGGGCGATGAAGCTTTCTTT.